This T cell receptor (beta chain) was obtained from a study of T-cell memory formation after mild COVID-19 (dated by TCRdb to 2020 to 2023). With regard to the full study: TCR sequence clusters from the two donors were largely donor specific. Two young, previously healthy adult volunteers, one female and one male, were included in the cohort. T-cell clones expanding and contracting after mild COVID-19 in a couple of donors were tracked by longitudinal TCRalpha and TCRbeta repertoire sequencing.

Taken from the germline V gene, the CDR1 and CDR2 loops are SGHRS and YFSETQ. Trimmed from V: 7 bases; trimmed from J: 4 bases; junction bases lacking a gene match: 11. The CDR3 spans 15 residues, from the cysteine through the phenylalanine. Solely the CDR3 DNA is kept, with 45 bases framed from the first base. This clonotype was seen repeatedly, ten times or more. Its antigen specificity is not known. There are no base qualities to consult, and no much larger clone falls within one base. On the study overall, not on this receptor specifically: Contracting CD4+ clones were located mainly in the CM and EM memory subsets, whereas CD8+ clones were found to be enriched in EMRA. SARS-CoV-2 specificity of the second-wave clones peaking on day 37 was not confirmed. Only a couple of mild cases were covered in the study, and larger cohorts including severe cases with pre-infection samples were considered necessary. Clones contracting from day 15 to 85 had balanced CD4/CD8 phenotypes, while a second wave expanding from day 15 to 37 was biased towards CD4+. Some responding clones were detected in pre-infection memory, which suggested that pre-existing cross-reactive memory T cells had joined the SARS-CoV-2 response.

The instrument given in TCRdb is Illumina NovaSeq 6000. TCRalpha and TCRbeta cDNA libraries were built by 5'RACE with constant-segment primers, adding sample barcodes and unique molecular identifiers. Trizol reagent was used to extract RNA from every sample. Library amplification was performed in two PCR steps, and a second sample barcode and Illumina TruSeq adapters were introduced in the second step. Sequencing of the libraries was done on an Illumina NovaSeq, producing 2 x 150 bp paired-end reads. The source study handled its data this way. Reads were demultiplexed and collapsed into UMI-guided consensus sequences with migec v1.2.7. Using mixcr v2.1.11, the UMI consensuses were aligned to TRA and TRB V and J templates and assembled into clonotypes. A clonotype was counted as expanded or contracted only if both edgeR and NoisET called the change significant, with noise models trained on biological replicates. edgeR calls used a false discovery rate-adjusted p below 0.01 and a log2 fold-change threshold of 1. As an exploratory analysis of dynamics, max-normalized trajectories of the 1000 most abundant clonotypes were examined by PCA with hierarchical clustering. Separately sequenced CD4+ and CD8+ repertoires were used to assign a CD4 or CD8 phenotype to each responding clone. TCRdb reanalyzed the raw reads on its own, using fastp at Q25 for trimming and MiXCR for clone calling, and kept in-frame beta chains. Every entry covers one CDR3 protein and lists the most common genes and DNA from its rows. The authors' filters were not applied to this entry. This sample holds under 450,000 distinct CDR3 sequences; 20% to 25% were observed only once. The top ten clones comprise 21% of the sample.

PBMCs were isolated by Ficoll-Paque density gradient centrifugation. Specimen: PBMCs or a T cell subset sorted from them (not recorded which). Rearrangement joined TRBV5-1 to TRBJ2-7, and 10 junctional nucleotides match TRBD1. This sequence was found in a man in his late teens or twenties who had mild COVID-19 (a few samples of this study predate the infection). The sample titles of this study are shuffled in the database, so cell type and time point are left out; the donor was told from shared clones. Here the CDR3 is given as CASARSGTGEYEQYF. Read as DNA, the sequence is TGCGCCAGCGCCCGCTCCGGGACAGGGGAGTACGAGCAGTACTTC.